The clone carrying this TCR beta chain was counted at least ten times. In TCRdb, the RT-PCR reads were re-called with MiXCR into one record per CDR3 protein. The repertoire has fewer than 800,000 distinct CDR3 sequences, 13% to 15% of them found once; the top ten carry roughly 3.6%. The germline V gene has CDR1 MNHNS and CDR2 SASEGT. The CDR3 spans 13 residues. The V end was cut by 11 bases, the J end by 0 bases, with 12 bases between. The TCR originated in a female donor in good health, serving as a healthy control. The genes are TRBV6-1 and TRBJ2-3, with a possible D match to TRBD2 (5 bases). Input material: memory CD4+ T cells from blood. The CDR3 loop reads CALGGGSTDTQYF. CDR3 DNA sequence: TGTGCCCTAGGTGGCGGGAGCACAGATACGCAGTATTTT.